This record concerns one T cell receptor beta chain sequence. This clone has only a few counts. Its antigen specificity is not known. No per-base quality is available; no much larger clone lies one base away. The CDR3 contains 14 residues, cysteine and phenylalanine counted. CDR3 DNA is the only sequence kept; it has 42 bases, read in frame from the first base. V and J lose 5 bases and 1 base, and a span of 9 bases separates them. The CDR1 and CDR2 encoded by the germline V gene (reference sequence) are SGHNT and YYREEE. The data were taken from a study of OX40 agonist ivuxolimab in advanced cancers. Background on the whole study: Ivuxolimab was an agonistic, fully human IgG2 monoclonal antibody directed against OX40 (CD134), a costimulatory receptor. Intravenous ivuxolimab was administered to patients every 2 weeks at six dose levels: 0.01, 0.1, 0.3, 1.5, 3 and 10 mg/kg. Of the approximately 50 dose-escalation patients, hepatocellular carcinoma was present in about 20, melanoma in approximately 15, renal cell carcinoma in 9 and head and neck cancer in 9. In the dose-escalation cohort, roughly 80% of patients were male, and the mean age was approximately 64 years, with a range of about 20 to 90. Prior anti-PD-1, anti-PD-L1 or anti-CTLA-4 therapy was permitted, and checkpoint inhibitors had been received by around 39% of dose-escalation patients. Partial responses were achieved by three dose-escalation patients, of whom one had hepatocellular carcinoma and two had cutaneous melanoma. Peripheral TCRbeta sequencing was intended to test whether TCR sequence diversity was altered and clonal T-cell expansion was caused by ivuxolimab. The monotherapy dose-escalation portion (N of about 50 patients) of the phase I ivuxolimab trial is reported in the paper. Here is what the overall study found, with its caveats: Antigen specificity was not determined for the clonally expanded peripheral T cells. Low levels of normalized T-cell clonal expansion were also seen in some nonresponding patients. In the 0.1-3.0 mg/kg groups, partial responders had among the lowest normalized peripheral clonal expansion, particularly in CD8+ T cells. At doses of 0.1 to 3.0 mg/kg, clonal expansion of both CD4+ and CD8+ blood T cells was observed from baseline to week 6. After ivuxolimab, more expanded clones were found on average in CD8+ T cells than in CD4+ T cells.

To sequence the TCRbeta CDR3 region, genomic DNA was isolated from the sorted cells. The immunoSEQ Assay was used for sequencing of TCRbeta CDR3 regions. Entries here come from immuneACCESS through TCRdb and include only in-frame sequences with V and J called. Some clones fail to appear in such tables; in the studies checked, an unresolved V gene covers under half of the shortfall, and the cause of the remainder is unknown. In all, the sample holds approximately 74,000 clones, and 80% to 95% of those were seen once. The ten biggest clones cover 0.25% to 0.3% of the sample. Patients with autoimmune disease history or receiving systemic immunosuppression were excluded from the trial. Peripheral blood for TCR sequencing was collected from all dose cohorts at baseline, on cycle 4 day 1, and on cycle 7 day 1. Samples were obtained from an open-label, multicenter, first-in-human phase I dose-escalation trial of ivuxolimab. The trial enrolled adults with locally advanced or metastatic head and neck squamous cell, hepatocellular, melanoma or renal cell carcinoma. Before TCR sequencing, CD4+ T cells and CD8+ T cells were sorted from peripheral blood as separate populations.

This receptor was obtained from an adult with an advanced solid tumor such as melanoma, head and neck, liver or kidney cancer. This receptor chain uses TRBV5-4 and TRBJ2-2, and perhaps TRBD1 as D gene, on 5 matching bases. The sample in question was CD4+ or CD8+ T cells sorted from blood, obtained in a trial of the OX40 agonist ivuxolimab. The DNA reads as follows: TGTGCCAGCAGACCCGGACAGAACACCGGGGAGCTGTTTTTT. This is translated as CASRPGQNTGELFF.